The 24 T cell receptor beta chains presented below share a single source sample, sequenced in a study of vaccination and CD4 T cells after COVID-19. As to time point: late sampling 161 to 241 days after vaccination in a few convalescent patients. In TCRdb, the PCR reads were re-called with MiXCR into one record per CDR3 protein. The profile shows some 40,000 distinct CDR3 sequences, about 35% of them singletons. The material was CD4+ T cells from blood, obtained about 7 months after SARS-CoV-2 vaccination. These receptors were collected from a human donor who had recovered from COVID-19.

This clonotype occurred a few times. The V call is TRBV6-1, the J call TRBJ1-2; 9 bases line up with TRBD1. Germline V gene lookup returns CDR1 MNHNS and CDR2 SASEGT. The CDR3 has 15 amino acids. Trimming at V came to 6 bases and at J to 8 bases, leaving 13 bases not matched to a gene. CDR3 DNA sequence: TGTGCCAGCAGAACACCGGGACAGGGATTCTCCGGCTACACCTTC. Residues: CASRTPGQGFSGYTF.

The chain couples TRBV7-9 to TRBJ2-7, with 7 bases fitting TRBD1. CDR1 is SEHNR, CDR2 FQNEAQ, per germline (reference sequence). The CDR3 extends over 15 amino acids. Unmatched junction bases numbered 9, after V lost 4 bases and J lost 3 bases. CDR3 region: CASSSIGTEDYEQYF. CDR3 DNA sequence: TGTGCCAGCAGCTCAATCGGGACAGAAGACTACGAGCAGTACTTC.

The chain carries TRBV18 and TRBJ2-7; D is perhaps TRBD1 (5 bases). This CDR3 has 16 residues. Trimming stripped 2 bases from V and 2 bases from J, with 16 bases between. From germline, CDR1 is KGHSH and CDR2 LQKENI. The CDR3 DNA reads as TGTGCCAGCTCACCAAGTAATGGCAGGGATACCTACGAGCAGTACTTC. Its protein is CASSPSNGRDTYEQYF.

The V call is TRBV18, the J call TRBJ1-1, with D hard to call. Per the germline V gene, CDR1 is KGHSH and CDR2 is LQKENI. The V gene lost 8 bases and the J gene lost 1 base, with 8 bases spanning the gap. The CDR3 sequence is 12 residues long. This CDR3 reads CASVTENTEAFF. The CDR3 region has the DNA TGTGCCAGCGTAACAGAGAACACTGAAGCTTTCTTT.

The chain couples TRBV7-9 to TRBJ2-2; 12 bases map to TRBD2. The V and J ends lost 3 bases and 5 bases, in that order; junction bases with no gene match: 7. The CDR3 length is 17 residues. The V gene's germline CDR1 is SEHNR and CDR2 FQNEAQ (reference sequence). This CDR3 reads CASSFPTSGRETGELFF. For the CDR3, the DNA is TGTGCCAGCAGCTTCCCGACTAGCGGGAGAGAGACCGGGGAGCTGTTTTTT.

The V call is TRBV20-1, the J call TRBJ2-7; D may be TRBD2 (7 bases). Germline V CDR1 and CDR2: DFQATT, SNEGSKA (reference sequence). This CDR3 is 16 amino acids long. Deletions cut 1 base from V and 4 bases from J, with 20 bases between. The CDR3 DNA is TGCAGTGCTAGAGCCCTCGGTTGGGGAGGGGGTTACGAGCAGTACTTC. This sequence encodes CSARALGWGGGYEQYF.

The CDR3, as DNA: TGTGCCAGCAGTGAGGGGCCTCACACCGGGGAGCTGTTTTTT. Its protein is CASSEGPHTGELFF. The chain links TRBV6-1 to TRBJ2-2; tentative D call: TRBD1 (5 bases). Germline values: CDR1 MNHNS, CDR2 SASEGT. CDR3 length: 14 amino acids. V lost 3 bases, J lost 3 bases, and 8 bases lay in between.

A few counts support this clonotype. The chain is built from TRBV27 and TRBJ2-1; TRBD2 aligns across 9 bases. V trimming: 8 bases; J trimming: 5 bases; junction bases outside the gene matches: 7. The germline V gene has CDR1 MNHEY and CDR2 SMNVEV (reference sequence). The CDR3 is made up of 14 amino acids. CDR3 sequence (DNA): TGTGCCAGCGTAGGGACTAGCAGAAACAATGAGCAGTTCTTC. It is translated as CASVGTSRNNEQFF.

This clonotype appeared a few times. This chain uses TRBV6-2 or TRBV6-3 with TRBJ2-5; D not resolved. The V gene's germline CDR1 is MNHEY and CDR2 SVGEGT. Trimming removed 10 bases from V and 7 bases from J, with 13 bases in between. The CDR3 consists of 11 residues. CDR3 residues: CATALPGTQYF. The CDR3 nucleotides are TGTGCCACCGCTCTCCCAGGGACCCAGTACTTC.

The chain joins TRBV28 to TRBJ1-2, with a possible D match to TRBD1 (6 bases). The V gene's germline CDR1 is MDHEN and CDR2 SYDVKM. Trimming stripped 4 bases from V and 4 bases from J, with 13 bases between. The CDR3 has 14 residues. The CDR3 loop is CASSSSQGSYGYTF. CDR3 DNA: TGTGCCAGCAGTTCGTCCCAGGGGAGCTATGGCTACACCTTC.

The J gene is TRBJ2-5, the V gene TRBV20-1; D remains unclear. The CDR3 covers 14 residues. V dropped 0 bases and J dropped 9 bases, with 17 bases sitting between them. Per the germline V gene, CDR1 is DFQATT and CDR2 is SNEGSKA (reference sequence). Written as DNA, the CDR3 is TGCAGTGCTAGAGATAATGTCCTCGGTTGGGCCCAGTACTTC. It yields the protein CSARDNVLGWAQYF.

The chain employs TRBV19 and TRBJ2-1; 7 bases fit TRBD1. V lost 5 bases and J lost 0; bases outside the gene matches: 16. This CDR3 spans 19 amino acids. Germline V gives CDR1 LNHDA, CDR2 SQIVND (reference sequence). The CDR3 is CASSPPLRQGLSSYNEQFF. The CDR3 DNA reads as TGTGCCAGTAGTCCACCCCTAAGACAGGGCCTGAGCTCCTACAATGAGCAGTTCTTC.

This clonotype has a handful of counts. The gene calls are TRBV6-5 and TRBJ1-2, with no clear D. Trimming removed 4 bases from V and 8 bases from J, with 17 bases in between. The CDR3 runs 14 residues. CDR1 is MNHEY and CDR2 is SVGAGI in the germline V gene. CDR3 region: CASSWNSSPRGYTF. CDR3 nucleotide sequence: TGTGCCAGCAGTTGGAACAGCTCCCCCCGGGGCTACACCTTC.

This chain connects TRBV24-1 to TRBJ2-2; 10 nucleotides agree with TRBD2. Losses at the gene ends were 6 bases for V and 6 bases for J; bases not matched to a gene: 9. Germline V gives CDR1 KGHDR, CDR2 SFDVKD. The length of the CDR3 is 16 residues. The chain's CDR3 is CATSSSGTSVSGELFF. DNA of the CDR3: TGTGCCACCAGTTCCTCTGGGACTAGCGTTTCCGGGGAGCTGTTTTTT.

This clonotype was found a few times. This rearrangement joins TRBV7-9 to TRBJ2-1; 8 bases are shared with TRBD1. Germline loops: CDR1 SEHNR, CDR2 FQNEAQ (reference sequence). V trimming: 2 bases; J trimming: 4 bases; junction bases outside the gene matches: 10. The CDR3 has 17 residues. DNA of the CDR3: TGTGCCAGCAGCTTACTCTCAACAGGGGGTTATTACAATGAGCAGTTCTTC. Protein: CASSLLSTGGYYNEQFF.

This chain uses TRBV10-3 with TRBJ2-1, with D unresolved. The CDR3 has 15 residues. Between the trimmed V and J ends, which lost 2 bases and 9 bases, there was a span of 17 bases. Germline V gene data show CDR1 as ENHRY and CDR2 as SYGVKD. CDR3 region: CAISETPPQSSEQFF. The CDR3 DNA sequence: TGTGCCATCAGTGAGACCCCTCCGCAGAGTAGTGAGCAGTTCTTC.

Comment on this clonotype: It is likely a read error, because the conserved phenylalanine at the end of the CDR3 is missing. The chain has TRBV10-1 and TRBJ1-2; 10 bases match TRBD1. This CDR3 contains 16 residues. The trim removed 5 bases at V and 3 bases at J, leaving 9 bases unmatched. CDR1 and CDR2 (germline): WNHNN, SYGVQD (reference sequence). The CDR3 sequence is CASSSGTGAPDYGYTL. The CDR3 DNA sequence: TGCGCCAGCAGTTCCGGGACAGGGGCTCCGGACTATGGCTACACCCTC.

This clonotype has only one observation. The chain carries TRBV2 and TRBJ2-1, with TRBD2 identical over 9 bases. The CDR3 spans 11 residues. In germline, CDR1 is SNHLY, CDR2 FYNNEI. Trimming cost V 4 bases and J 16 bases; bases outside gene matches: 5. Here the CDR3 reads CASSGSSGVFF. CDR3 nucleotides: TGTGCCAGCAGTGGCTCTAGCGGGGTATTCTTC.

There are a few counts of this clonotype. V is TRBV20-1 and J is TRBJ1-1; 7 bases agree with TRBD1. V shed 0 bases, J shed 5 bases, and the junction held 3 bases outside the gene matches. Germline CDR1 DFQATT, CDR2 SNEGSKA (reference sequence). The CDR3 loop spans 13 amino acids. CDR3 DNA: TGCAGTGCTAGAGAAGACAGGGAAACTGAAGCTTTCTTT. Its protein product is CSAREDRETEAFF.

Only a few counts were recorded for this clonotype. The rearrangement links TRBV2 to TRBJ1-5; TRBD1 agrees at 10 bases. This CDR3 has 13 amino acids. The germline CDR1 and CDR2 sequences are SNHLY and FYNNEI. The junction had 3 bases not matched to a gene; V was cut back by 8 bases and J by 5 bases. CDR3 region: CASGGQGDQPQHF. The CDR3 bases are TGTGCCAGCGGCGGACAGGGGGATCAGCCCCAGCATTTT.

This rearrangement joins TRBV20-1 to TRBJ2-5; 8 bases align to TRBD2. Trimming removed 3 bases from V and 5 bases from J; junction bases left unmatched: 14. The CDR3 has 16 amino acids. Looked up from germline, CDR1 is DFQATT and CDR2 is SNEGSKA (reference sequence). The CDR3 protein is CSARGTSGVMGETQYF. As DNA, the CDR3 is TGCAGTGCTAGGGGGACTAGTGGAGTGATGGGGGAGACCCAGTACTTC.

The rearrangement joins TRBV7-3 to TRBJ2-3; TRBD2 agrees at 16 bases. CDR1 is SGHTA and CDR2 is FQGTGA in the germline V gene. The CDR3 consists of 19 residues. Germline trimming cut 3 bases from V and 5 bases from J; bases unmatched to any gene: 11. The CDR3 loop is CASSLQPPGLAGGKDTQYF. CDR3 nucleotides: TGTGCCAGCAGCTTGCAGCCCCCGGGACTAGCGGGAGGGAAAGATACGCAGTATTTT.

The chain couples TRBV20-1 to TRBJ2-5; perhaps TRBD2 as D (6 bases). This CDR3 contains 13 residues. The ends were cut back, 7 bases at V and 4 bases at J, with 16 bases in the middle. The germline gives CDR1 DFQATT, CDR2 SNEGSKA (reference sequence). DNA of the CDR3: TGCAGTGTTAGCGGCGGGACGGGAGAGACCCAGTACTTC. This gives the protein CSVSGGTGETQYF.

V is TRBV6-5 and J is TRBJ2-1; no firm D call. There are 15 residues in the CDR3. Trimming pared 4 bases from V and 3 bases from J, leaving 13 bases between. The germline CDR1 and CDR2 sequences are MNHEY and SVGAGI. CDR3 loop: CASSFLGRFYNEQFF. CDR3 nucleotide sequence: TGTGCCAGCAGTTTTCTAGGGCGGTTCTACAATGAGCAGTTCTTC.